The present T cell receptor beta chain was sequenced within a study of neurological immune-mediated disorders. CDR3 length: 14 amino acids. Germline CDR1 SGHKS, CDR2 YYEKEE (reference sequence). Losses at the gene ends were 4 bases for V and 5 bases for J; bases not matched to a gene: 5. Time point given: technical triplicate 3. TCRdb used MiXCR to reprocess the 5' RACE reads, holding one entry per CDR3 protein. The repertoire holds approximately 40,000 distinct CDR3 sequences, roughly 21% seen once, with around 4% in the top ten. This clonotype was observed many times. This sequence was found in a man aged 60 to 75 with HTLV-1-associated myelopathy (HAM/TSP). The sequenced material came from PBMCs. The chain employs TRBV5-5 and TRBJ2-1; TRBD2 matches at 8 bases. CDR3 amino acids: CASSAIAGNNEQFF. The CDR3 bases are TGTGCCAGCAGCGCTATAGCGGGAAACAATGAGCAGTTCTTC. Complete variable domain (other parts from reference TRBV5-5 and TRBJ2-1): DAGVTQSPTHLIKTRGQQVTLRCSPISGHKSVSWYQQVLGQGPQFIFQYYEKEERGRGNFPDRFSARQFPNYSSELNVNALLLGDSALYLCASSAIAGNNEQFFGPGTRLTVL.